This T cell receptor (beta chain) was sequenced in a study of siplizumab effects on memory and regulatory T cells. Overall study findings and caveats: With siplizumab, cumulative frequency of CD4+ memory-derived alloreactive sequences dropped significantly. Mappable alloreactive CD4+ clones averaged approximately 69% Treg-derived with siplizumab versus approximately 25% in controls.

Points on this clone: As yet, its antigen is unknown.

V was shortened by 3 bases and J by 3 bases, with 8 bases between the two germline ends. Germline V gene data show CDR1 as MNHNS and CDR2 as SASEGT. The CDR3 runs to 13 residues. Libraries were prepared by immunoSEQ multiplex PCR; TCRdb keeps only in-frame clonotypes and omits some of them. This sample has some 100,000 clones, with over 85% found just once. The material sequenced was CD8+ T cells sorted from blood. The origin of this receptor is a human donor in good health. The gene calls are TRBV6-1 and TRBJ1-1, with a tentative D call TRBD1 (6 bases). The CDR3 here is CASSEDSDTEAFF. In nucleotides, the CDR3 is TGTGCCAGCAGTGAGGACAGCGACACTGAAGCTTTCTTT.